The 5 T cell receptor beta chains below come from one sample, sequenced in a study of shared clonotypes between healthy human individuals. CD45RO-negative, CCR7-selected cells formed the naive CD8 fraction, which excluded terminally differentiated effector memory CD45RA+ cells. TCRdb's copy holds only in-frame clones and misses some; the assay was immunoSEQ multiplex PCR. The sample includes hundreds of thousands of clones, around 90% seen only once; the top ten take 24%. Sequencing was done on a sample of naive CD8+ T cells sorted from blood. These TCRs come from a man between 25 and 39 years old in good health.

On this clone: Other DNA sequences in this sample translate to the same CDR3. The chain is built from TRBV7-9 and TRBJ2-7; D may be TRBD1 or TRBD2 (5 bases each). V was cut by 1 base and J by 3 bases, with 7 bases left in between. The CDR3 has 13 residues. Germline V gene lookup returns CDR1 SEHNR and CDR2 FQNEAQ (reference sequence). This CDR3 is CASSLGGGYEQYF. DNA of the CDR3: TGTGCCAGCAGCTTAGGTGGGGGCTACGAGCAGTACTTC.

The chain recombines TRBV7-9 with TRBJ2-1, with 9 bases fitting TRBD2. The CDR3 is 16 residues long. Germline values: CDR1 SEHNR, CDR2 FQNEAQ (reference sequence). V lost 5 bases and J lost 4; bases outside the gene matches: 9. The CDR3 reads CASSPTTSGGYNEQFF. For the CDR3, the DNA is TGTGCCAGCAGCCCAACGACTAGCGGAGGGTACAATGAGCAGTTCTTC.

CDR3 region: CASSPRTSGRPGGGETQYF. The CDR3 nucleotides are TGTGCCAGCAGCCCCAGGACTAGCGGGAGACCCGGGGGAGGAGAGACCCAGTACTTC. The chain carries TRBV7-9 and TRBJ2-5; 13 bases align to TRBD2. Trimming cost V 5 bases and J 4 bases; bases outside gene matches: 16. Germline V gives CDR1 SEHNR, CDR2 FQNEAQ (reference sequence). The CDR3 is 19 amino acids.

The chain uses TRBV5-1 and TRBJ2-1, with TRBD1 as a possible D gene (5 bases). The CDR3 contains 14 residues. Trimming pared 4 bases from V and 2 bases from J, leaving 10 bases between. The germline V gene encodes CDR1 SGHRS and CDR2 YFSETQ. Written as DNA, the CDR3 is TGCGCCAGCAGCCTTTCGACAGCCTACAATGAGCAGTTCTTC. Its protein is CASSLSTAYNEQFF.

The gene calls are TRBV28 and TRBJ2-5; a possible D gene is TRBD2 (5 bases). The CDR3 extends over 15 amino acids. V lost 1 base and J lost 0, with 9 bases in between. Germline V gene data show CDR1 as MDHEN and CDR2 as SYDVKM. The CDR3 nucleotides read TGTGCCAGCAGTTTATACGACGGGGACCAAGAGACCCAGTACTTC. Protein: CASSLYDGDQETQYF. The variable domain in full, completed from reference TRBV28 and TRBJ2-5, reads DVKVTQSSRYLVKRTGEKVFLECVQDMDHENMFWYRQDPGLGLRLIYFSYDVKMKEKGDIPEGYSVSREKKERFSLILESASTNQTSMYLCASSLYDGDQETQYFGPGTRLLVL.